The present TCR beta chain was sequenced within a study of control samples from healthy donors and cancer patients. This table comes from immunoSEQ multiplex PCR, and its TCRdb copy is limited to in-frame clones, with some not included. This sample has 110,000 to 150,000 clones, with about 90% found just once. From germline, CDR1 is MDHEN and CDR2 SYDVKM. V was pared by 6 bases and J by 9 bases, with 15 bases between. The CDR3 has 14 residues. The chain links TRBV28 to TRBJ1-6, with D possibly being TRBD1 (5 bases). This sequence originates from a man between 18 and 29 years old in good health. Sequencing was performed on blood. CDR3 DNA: TGTGCCAGCAGCGACCCCGTTGGGGGTTCACCCCTCCACTTT. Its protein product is CASSDPVGGSPLHF. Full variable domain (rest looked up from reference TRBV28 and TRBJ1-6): DVKVTQSSRYLVKRTGEKVFLECVQDMDHENMFWYRQDPGLGLRLIYFSYDVKMKEKGDIPEGYSVSREKKERFSLILESASTNQTSMYLCASSDPVGGSPLHFGNGTRLTVT.